This T cell receptor (beta chain) was retrieved from a study of shared clonotypes between healthy human individuals. Study conclusions and caveats: Clonotype sharing across donors was expected to vary with sequencing depth.

As regards this clone: Antigen specificity is unknown.

CD8 cells regarded as naive lacked CD45RO, were positively chosen for CCR7, and omitted terminally differentiated effector memory CD45RA+ cells. Healthy and HIV-negative, the adult donors had no recent acute infections or vaccinations. Donors, without exception, were Caucasian adults residing in Nashville, Tennessee. Germline V gene data show CDR1 as SEHNR and CDR2 as FQNEAQ (reference sequence). Trimming removed 5 bases from V and 10 bases from J, with 27 bases in between. The CDR3 runs 17 residues. Data came from immunoSEQ multiplex PCR; TCRdb stores just in-frame clones and leaves some out. In the table there are a few million clones, about 94% of which are singletons.

The clonotype comes from a man aged 18 to 35 in good health. Some clones in this sample may be carry-over from other donors' samples. Sequencing was carried out using naive CD8+ T cells from PBMCs. V gene TRBV7-9 combines with J gene TRBJ1-5, with D tentatively TRBD1 (6 bases). CDR3 sequence reads: CASSPAAGALRNEPQHF. The CDR3 nucleotides are TGTGCCAGCAGCCCGGCGGCAGGGGCCCTCCGTAACGAACCCCAGCATTTT.